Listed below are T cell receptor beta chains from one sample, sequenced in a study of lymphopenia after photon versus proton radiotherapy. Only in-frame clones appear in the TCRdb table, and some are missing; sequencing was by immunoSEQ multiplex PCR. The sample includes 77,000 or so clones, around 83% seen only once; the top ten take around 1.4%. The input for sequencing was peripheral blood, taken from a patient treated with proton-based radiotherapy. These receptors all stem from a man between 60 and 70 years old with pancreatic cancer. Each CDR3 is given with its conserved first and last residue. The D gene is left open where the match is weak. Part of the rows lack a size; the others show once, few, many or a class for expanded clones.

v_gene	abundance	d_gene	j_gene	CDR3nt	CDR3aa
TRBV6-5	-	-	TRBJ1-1	TGTGCCAGCAGTTCCGGACAACCGAACACTGAAGCTTTCTTT	CASSSGQPNTEAFF
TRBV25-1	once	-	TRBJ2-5	TGTGCCAGCAGTGAAGTTTGGCCAGAAGAGACCCAGTACTTC	CASSEVWPEETQYF
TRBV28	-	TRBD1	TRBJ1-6	TGTGCCAGCAGTCGGAGCGTGGGACAGGGGAATTCACCCCTCCACTTT	CASSRSVGQGNSPLHF
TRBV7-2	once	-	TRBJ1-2	TGTGCCAGCAGCTTAGTATTAGACACTTCTAACTATGGCTACACCTTC	CASSLVLDTSNYGYTF
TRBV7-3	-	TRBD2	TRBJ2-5	TGTGCCAGCAGCCCCAACCCGGGGGGGTTCGAGACCCAGTACTTC	CASSPNPGGFETQYF
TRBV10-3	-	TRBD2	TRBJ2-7	TGTGCCATCAGTCCTGAGGGAGGGGAGCAGTACTTC	CAISPEGGEQYF
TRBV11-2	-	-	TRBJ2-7	TGTGCCAGCACCAATCTCGGGGTTAGGCCCTACGAGCAGTACTTC	CASTNLGVRPYEQYF
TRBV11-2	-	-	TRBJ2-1	TGTGCCAGCAGCTTAAATACTAGAGCCAGTGAGCAGTTCTTC	CASSLNTRASEQFF
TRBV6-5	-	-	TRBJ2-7	TGTGCCAGCATTCCGGACGACCGCTTTTACGAGCAGTACTTC	CASIPDDRFYEQYF
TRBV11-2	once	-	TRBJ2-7	TGTGCCAGCAGCTTAGGGGCAGGGGACCCCTACGAGCAGTACTTC	CASSLGAGDPYEQYF
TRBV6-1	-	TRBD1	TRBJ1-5	TGTGCCAGCAGTGCGTCTACAGGGGTTACTAGCAATCAGCCCCAGCATTTT	CASSASTGVTSNQPQHF
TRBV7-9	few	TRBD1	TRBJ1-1	TGTGCCAGCAGCTATAACACCTGGGACAGTGAAGCTTTCTTT	CASSYNTWDSEAFF
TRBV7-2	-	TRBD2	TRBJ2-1	TGTGCCAGCATGCGGCGGGAGGGAGGATCCTACAATGAGCAGTTCTTC	CASMRREGGSYNEQFF
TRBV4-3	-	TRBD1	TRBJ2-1	TGCGCCAGCAGCCAGTACGCAGGGGGCGCATACAATGAGCAGTTCTTC	CASSQYAGGAYNEQFF
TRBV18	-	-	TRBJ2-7	TGTGCCAGCTCACCACCGTGGGGGACAAACTCCTACGAGCAGTACTTC	CASSPPWGTNSYEQYF
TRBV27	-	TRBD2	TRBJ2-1	TGTGCCAGCAGTTTTACTAGCGGGAGTAGTTACAATGAGCAGTTCTTC	CASSFTSGSSYNEQFF
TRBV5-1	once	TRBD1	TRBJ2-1	TGCGCCAGCGGCCGGGACAGTTCTCGGGGCACGTTCTTC	CASGRDSSRGTFF
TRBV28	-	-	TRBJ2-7	TGTGCCAGCAGCTCACCCCTCCAGGGTGAGCAGTACTTC	CASSSPLQGEQYF
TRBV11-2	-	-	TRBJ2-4	TGTGCCAGCAGCGAAGGAAACATTCAGTACTTC	CASSEGNIQYF
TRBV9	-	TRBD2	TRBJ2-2	TGTGCCAGCAGCTACGGGACTAGCGGGAACACCGGGGAGCTGTTTTTT	CASSYGTSGNTGELFF
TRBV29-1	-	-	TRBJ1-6	TGCAGCGCCATGACAGGAAATTCACCCCTCCACTTT	CSAMTGNSPLHF
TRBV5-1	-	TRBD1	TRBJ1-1	TGCGCCAGCAGTCAAACAGGGGTCCTGGCTGAAGCTTTCTTT	CASSQTGVLAEAFF
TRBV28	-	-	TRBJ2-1	TGTGCCAGCAGTTTAAGGGGCCGAAAGGAGTTCTTC	CASSLRGRKEFF
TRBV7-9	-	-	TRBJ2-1	TGTGCCAGCAGCTTAGGTTTCGGGACCAACAATGAGCAGTTCTTC	CASSLGFGTNNEQFF
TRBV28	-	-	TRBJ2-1	TGTGCCAGCAGTTTACTACCGAGAAGCTCCTACAATGAGCAGTTCTTC	CASSLLPRSSYNEQFF
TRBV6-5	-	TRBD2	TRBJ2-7	TGTGCCAGCAGGCGCGGGACTAGCGGATCCTACGAGCAGTACTTC	CASRRGTSGSYEQYF
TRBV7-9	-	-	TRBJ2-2	TGTGCCAGCAGAGTACTAGATAACACCGGGGAGCTGTTTTTT	CASRVLDNTGELFF
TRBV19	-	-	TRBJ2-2	TGTGCCAGTAGTATTAAGGGAGCCCTGGGCACCGGGGAGCTGTTTTTT	CASSIKGALGTGELFF
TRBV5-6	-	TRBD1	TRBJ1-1	TGTGCCAGCAGATACAGGGGGAGGTTCACTGAAGCTTTCTTT	CASRYRGRFTEAFF
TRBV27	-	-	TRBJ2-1	TGTGCCAGCGCCTTGCAGGGAGCGCAAAACTATGAGCAGTTCTTC	CASALQGAQNYEQFF
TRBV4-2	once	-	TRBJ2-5	TGTGCCAGCAGCCAAGGGCCCCTAGCGTTGAAGGTGTGGGAGACCCAGTACTTC	CASSQGPLALKVWETQYF
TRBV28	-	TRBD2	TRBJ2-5	TGTGCCAGCAGTTTTAGGCGGGAGCTTGGCCAAGAGACCCAGTACTTC	CASSFRRELGQETQYF